These 20 T cell receptor beta chains were all obtained from the same sample, sequenced in a study of blood T cells in healthy people across ages. Using a J-beta primer mix together with a sample-barcoded 5' primer, a second PCR was run for roughly 6 to 12 cycles. Each CDR3 protein gets one entry after TCRdb re-called the 5' RACE reads with MiXCR. Counted here are about 680,000 distinct CDR3 sequences, 45% to 50% occurring once; the ten biggest clones make up roughly 31%. Sequenced input: blood. Receptor source: a woman aged 60 to 75 in good health.

This clonotype was picked up a small number of times. The J gene is TRBJ2-1, the V gene TRBV4-3; 8 bases are shared with TRBD2. Germline CDR1 is LGHNA and CDR2 is YSLEER. The junction had 4 bases not matched to a gene; V was cut back by 0 bases and J by 3 bases. The CDR3 runs to 16 residues. This chain's CDR3 is CASSQDLTSVYNEQFF. The CDR3 nucleotides read TGCGCCAGCAGCCAAGATTTGACTAGCGTCTACAATGAGCAGTTCTTC.

This clonotype has a handful of counts. The V and J genes are TRBV6-2 or TRBV6-3 and TRBJ2-5; 15 bases match TRBD2. This CDR3 is built from 17 residues. The trim removed 4 bases at V and 3 bases at J, leaving 6 bases unmatched. Germline CDR1 is MNHEY and CDR2 is SVGEGT. Here the CDR3 reads CASSSRTSGRGEETQYF. Written as DNA, the CDR3 is TGTGCCAGCAGTTCCAGGACTAGCGGGAGGGGCGAAGAGACCCAGTACTTC.

The V and J genes are TRBV5-1 and TRBJ2-3; 9 bases line up with TRBD1. The CDR3 extends over 16 amino acids. The V gene's germline CDR1 is SGHRS and CDR2 YFSETQ. V gave up 2 bases and J gave up 2 bases; unmatched junction bases: 6. CDR3 in DNA: TGCGCCAGCAGCTTAAGGACAGGGGTCTACACAGATACGCAGTATTTT. Its protein product is CASSLRTGVYTDTQYF.

In its sample, this clonotype was seen a few times. This rearrangement joins TRBV14 to TRBJ2-5, with D perhaps matching TRBD1 or TRBD2 (6 bases each). The germline V gene encodes CDR1 SGHDN and CDR2 FVKESK. Between the trimmed V and J ends, which lost 3 bases and 2 bases, there was a span of 16 bases. The CDR3 is 16 amino acids. The CDR3 region is CASSQRRGPLQETQYF. The CDR3, as DNA: TGTGCCAGCAGCCAGCGTCGGGGGCCCTTACAAGAGACCCAGTACTTC.

This clonotype was found a few times. The chain is built from TRBV7-2 and TRBJ1-2; a possible D gene is TRBD1 (5 bases). Germline lookup yields CDR1 SGHTA and CDR2 FQGNSA. The CDR3 covers 13 residues. V was shortened by 8 bases and J by 8 bases, with 18 bases between the two germline ends. The CDR3 region has the DNA TGTGCCAGCGTCATAACCAGGGTCGGAGGCTACACCTTC. Translation gives CASVITRVGGYTF.

A few counts support this clonotype. This chain connects TRBV4-3 to TRBJ1-6; D is uncertain. Trimming shortened V by 0 bases and J by 13 bases, and 16 bases separated the two germline ends. The CDR3 runs 15 residues. The germline CDR1 and CDR2 sequences are LGHNA and YSLEER. The chain's CDR3 is CASSQDRTTYGPLHF. DNA for the CDR3: TGCGCCAGCAGCCAAGATCGGACGACCTACGGTCCCCTCCACTTT.

The V gene is TRBV9, the J gene TRBJ2-1, with TRBD2 identical over 7 bases. CDR1 is SGDLS and CDR2 is YYNGEE in the germline V gene. Trimming removed 7 bases from V and 6 bases from J; junction bases left unmatched: 7. This CDR3 is 13 amino acids long. CDR3 nucleotides: TGTGCCAGCGACGCCGGGACTATCAATGAGCAGTTCTTC. This gives the protein CASDAGTINEQFF.

In this sample, this clonotype turned up a few times. J is TRBJ1-1 and V is TRBV20-1, with D uncertain. CDR1 and CDR2 (germline): DFQATT, SNEGSKA (reference sequence). V was clipped by 2 bases and J by 5 bases, with 18 bases between them. This CDR3 contains 15 residues. The CDR3 DNA is TGCAGTGCTAGACGGAGTGGGCTAAGGAAGACTGAAGCTTTCTTT. Amino acid sequence: CSARRSGLRKTEAFF.

The gene calls are TRBV7-9 and TRBJ1-4; tentatively, D is TRBD1 (5 bases). This CDR3 region has 14 residues. Looked up from germline, CDR1 is SEHNR and CDR2 is FQNEAQ (reference sequence). The V end was cut by 0 bases, the J end by 7 bases, with 9 bases between. CDR3 nucleotides: TGTGCCAGCAGCTTAGCCGGGGCTTTTGAAAAACTGTTTTTT. Its protein product is CASSLAGAFEKLFF.

V and J are TRBV10-3 and TRBJ2-3; 8 bases are shared with TRBD2. Germline CDR1 ENHRY, CDR2 SYGVKD. Trimming at V came to 4 bases and at J to 2 bases, leaving 8 bases not matched to a gene. CDR3 length: 16 amino acids. The CDR3, as DNA: TGTGCCATCAGTGTTGAGCGGGAGATAATCACAGATACGCAGTATTTT. It specifies CAISVEREIITDTQYF.

This chain uses TRBV12-3 or TRBV12-4 with TRBJ2-3; D unresolved. V was pared by 2 bases and J by 2 bases, with 11 bases between. This CDR3 comprises 15 residues. The CDR3 DNA reads as TGTGCCAGCAGTTTAACAGAGGCCTACACAGATACGCAGTATTTT. Translation: CASSLTEAYTDTQYF.

The J gene is TRBJ2-6, the V gene TRBV20-1; D remains unclear. The V gene lost 0 bases and the J gene lost 3 bases, with 3 bases spanning the gap. Germline V gene data show CDR1 as DFQATT and CDR2 as SNEGSKA (reference sequence). The length of the CDR3 is 13 residues. CDR3 protein: CSAREDGANVLTF. The CDR3 nucleotides are TGCAGTGCTAGAGAGGATGGGGCCAACGTCCTGACTTTC.

This clonotype occurred once. V is TRBV5-1 and J is TRBJ2-6; D is ambiguous. V was shortened by 3 bases and J by 0 bases, with 7 bases between the two germline ends. The CDR3 consists of 15 residues. Germline V gives CDR1 SGHRS, CDR2 YFSETQ. This CDR3 reads CASSSADSGANVLTF. As DNA, the CDR3 is TGCGCCAGCAGCTCGGCGGACTCTGGGGCCAACGTCCTGACTTTC.

The sample holds a few counts of this clonotype. The chain uses TRBV5-1 and TRBJ2-3; 12 positions agree with TRBD2. V dropped 3 bases and J dropped 0; count of bases not matched to a gene: 5. The CDR3 spans 17 residues. Germline V gene data show CDR1 as SGHRS and CDR2 as YFSETQ. CDR3 in amino acids: CASSSPTSGSSTDTQYF. The CDR3 coding sequence is TGCGCCAGCAGCTCGCCGACTAGCGGGAGTAGCACAGATACGCAGTATTTT.

The chain joins TRBV19 to TRBJ2-6; maybe TRBD2 (5 bases). The ends were cut back, 11 bases at V and 6 bases at J, with 17 bases in the middle. CDR3 size: 14 residues. In germline, CDR1 is LNHDA, CDR2 SQIVND (reference sequence). The CDR3 sequence is CAGTSRGKANVLTF. As DNA, the CDR3 is TGTGCCGGTACCTCCCGGGGTAAGGCCAACGTCCTGACTTTC.

This clonotype was detected only a few times. V usage is TRBV21-1 and J usage is TRBJ2-1. TRBV21-1 corresponds to a pseudogene. This CDR3 spans 14 amino acids. In nucleotides, the CDR3 is TGTGCCAGCAGCAAAGCGTGCAGTAACAATGAGCAGTTCTTC. This codes for CASSKACSNNEQFF.

The J gene is TRBJ1-6, the V gene TRBV20-1; 8 bases fit TRBD1. Trimming took 2 bases from V and 8 from J; bases not matched to a gene: 8. Germline lookup yields CDR1 DFQATT and CDR2 SNEGSKA (reference sequence). The CDR3 is made up of 15 amino acids. The CDR3 here is CSARILGDRYSPLHF. The CDR3 DNA reads TGCAGTGCTAGAATATTAGGGGACAGGTATTCACCCCTCCACTTT.

The rearrangement joins TRBV11-2 to TRBJ2-3, with TRBD1 identical over 8 bases. The CDR3 loop spans 15 amino acids. V lost 5 bases, J lost 3 bases, and 7 bases stayed unmatched. Germline V CDR1 and CDR2: SGHAT, FQNNGV. The CDR3 loop is CASSLTGVGTDTQYF. The CDR3 DNA sequence: TGTGCCAGCAGCCTGACAGGGGTGGGTACAGATACGCAGTATTTT.

In the case of this clonotype: A much larger clone lies a single base off, so this may be a read error. The genes are TRBV20-1 and TRBJ1-2; perhaps TRBD1 as D (6 bases). In germline, CDR1 is DFQATT, CDR2 SNEGSKA (reference sequence). Trimming took 5 bases from V and 4 from J, leaving 14 bases between them. The CDR3 has 13 amino acids. The CDR3 region is CSAVRGALYGYTF. DNA for the CDR3: TGCAGTGCTGTTCGGGGGGCTCTCTATGGCTACACCTTC.

The CDR3 loop is CASSLRTQTYEQYF. The DNA of the CDR3 is TGCGCCAGCAGCCTCCGGACGCAAACCTACGAGCAGTACTTC. The gene calls are TRBV5-1 and TRBJ2-7; D unresolved. V was trimmed by 4 bases and J by 2 bases, leaving 13 bases between them. Germline-derived CDR1 and CDR2 are SGHRS and YFSETQ. This CDR3 has 14 amino acids.